This T cell receptor (beta chain) was found in a study of radiotherapy plus CTLA-4 blockade in lung cancer. At the level of the study: Across the patients, objective responses occurred in approximately 18%, and disease control in roughly 30%.

Regarding this clone: The antigen is undetermined.

Receiving focal radiation plus CTLA-4 blockade with ipilimumab were patients who had chemo-refractory metastatic non-small-cell lung cancer. General study points: Among reported predictors of response, early blood T cell clone dynamics with interferon-beta performed best. Radiotherapy was combined with ipilimumab, and tumor-derived TCR clones then expanded in blood.

CDR1 SGHVS and CDR2 FQNEAQ come from the germline V gene. Trimming removed 2 bases at V and 0 bases at J, with 8 bases between. This CDR3 is built from 15 residues. The table came from immunoSEQ multiplex PCR; TCRdb's copy has only in-frame clones and leaves some out. Among over 100,000 clones listed, 70% to 90% were seen once. The sequence derives from a human donor with non-small cell lung cancer that progressed on radiotherapy plus ipilimumab. The V and J genes are TRBV7-8 and TRBJ1-5; D is uncertain. Sequencing used peripheral blood, obtained from a patient treated with radiotherapy plus ipilimumab. The chain's CDR3 is CASSLRTDSNQPQHF. As DNA, the CDR3 is TGTGCCAGCAGCTTAAGGACGGATAGCAATCAGCCCCAGCATTTT.